This TCR beta chain comes out of a study of blood T cell repertoires in COVID-19. Study-level information: The United States, Italy and Spain were the sources of the acute and convalescent COVID-19 samples. The analysed material was cDNA or gDNA that came from T cells, B-cell-depleted T cells, or PBMCs.

Original methodology: Using reference gene primer amplification, nucleated cell counts were estimated. Only in-frame clones appear in the TCRdb table, and some are missing; sequencing was by immunoSEQ multiplex PCR. The V and J calls and clone size were taken over from that table, and D and trimming were inferred from the DNA. Seen here are 160,000 or so clones, over 80% observed once, and the top ten hold about 8.4%. This CDR3 is 12 amino acids long. Germline V lookup: CDR1 SEHNR, CDR2 FQNEAQ (reference sequence). Between the trimmed V and J ends, which lost 8 bases and 2 bases, there was a span of 10 bases.

Sequencing was done on a sample of peripheral blood. The chain has TRBV7-9 and TRBJ2-7; maybe TRBD1 (6 bases). The clonotype originates from a woman in her 70s with acute or convalescent COVID-19. The CDR3: CASAGQPYEQYF. CDR3 DNA sequence: TGTGCCAGCGCCGGACAGCCCTACGAGCAGTACTTC.